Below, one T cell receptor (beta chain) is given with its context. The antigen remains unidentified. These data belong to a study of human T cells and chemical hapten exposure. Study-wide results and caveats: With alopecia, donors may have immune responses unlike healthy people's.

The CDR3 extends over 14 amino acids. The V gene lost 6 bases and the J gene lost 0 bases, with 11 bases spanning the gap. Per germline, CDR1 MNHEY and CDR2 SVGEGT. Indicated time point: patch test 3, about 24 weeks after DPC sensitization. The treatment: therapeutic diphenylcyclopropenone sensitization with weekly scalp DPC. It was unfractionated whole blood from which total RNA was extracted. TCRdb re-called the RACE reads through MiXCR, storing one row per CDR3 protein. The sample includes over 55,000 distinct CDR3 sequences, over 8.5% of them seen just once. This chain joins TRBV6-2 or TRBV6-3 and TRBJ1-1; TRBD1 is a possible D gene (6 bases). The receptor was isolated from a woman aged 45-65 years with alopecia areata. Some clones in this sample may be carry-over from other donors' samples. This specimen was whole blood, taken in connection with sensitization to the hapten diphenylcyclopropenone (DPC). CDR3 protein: CASSRTVLNTEAFF. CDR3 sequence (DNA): TGTGCCAGCAGCCGGACAGTTCTGAACACTGAAGCTTTCTTT.